The 9 T cell receptor beta chains in this list originate from one sample, sequenced in a study of T cell clonality in common variable immunodeficiency. Data came from immunoSEQ multiplex PCR; TCRdb stores just in-frame clones and leaves some out. The sample includes about 47,000 clones, none of them occurring once. Source material: peripheral blood mononuclear cells. The source is a person aged 18-70 years in good health.

For this clone: The CDR3 end falls 3 residues outside the read, so it is completed with the germline J gene. The chain combines TRBV7-7 with TRBJ1-1; D remains ambiguous. The CDR3 runs to 15 residues. CDR1 and CDR2 from the germline V gene are SSHAT and FNYEAQ (reference sequence). CDR3 residues: CASSSGRAGKETAFF. The CDR3 DNA, read in part, is TGTGCCAGCAGTTCCGGTAGGGCGGGGAAAGAGACA.

At least ten counts were recorded for this clone. The read terminates 3 residues ahead of where the CDR3 ends, so the germline J gene completes it. This sequence joins TRBV6-1 and TRBJ1-6; TRBD1 matches at 8 bases. Germline-derived CDR1 and CDR2 are MNHNS and SASEGT. The CDR3 runs 17 residues. V lost 0 bases, J lost 5 bases, and 6 bases stayed unmatched. This CDR3 reads CASSEAFRTGNNSPLHF. CDR3 bases read: TGTGCCAGCAGTGAAGCTTTTAGGACAGGGAATAATTCACCC.

This clone appeared many times. The CDR3 end lies 3 residues beyond the end of the read and is filled in from the germline J gene. The V and J genes are TRBV7-6 and TRBJ2-4; 7 bases fit TRBD2. Germline CDR1 is SGHVS and CDR2 is FNYEAQ. CDR3 length equals 17 residues. The ends lost 5 bases at V and 6 bases at J; junction bases unmatched: 16. CDR3 sequence reads: CASSPMPGTTRGNIQYF. The covered CDR3 bases are TGTGCCAGCAGCCCAATGCCCGGGACTACCCGGGGAAACATT.

In this sample, this clone turned up a few times. Mismatch with germline at one junction end may stem from a read error. The read finishes 3 residues shy of the CDR3 end, and the germline J gene is used to complete it. This same CDR3 is encoded by further DNA sequences in the sample. The chain has TRBV7-6 and TRBJ1-3, with D possibly TRBD1 on 6 matching bases. In germline, CDR1 is SGHVS, CDR2 FNYEAQ. The CDR3 is made up of 17 amino acids. The CDR3 loop reads CASSPTPGGGPGNTIYF. The part of the CDR3 DNA that was read is TGTGCCAGCAGCCCAACGCCGGGGGGCGGCCCTGGAAACACG.

As concerns this clone: The CDR3 end lies 3 residues beyond the end of the read and is filled in from the germline J gene. The chain combines TRBV5-5 with TRBJ1-1; a possible D gene is TRBD1 (6 bases). Per the germline V gene, CDR1 is SGHKS and CDR2 is YYEKEE (reference sequence). Deletions cut 2 bases from V and 1 base from J, with 12 bases between. The CDR3 extends over 15 amino acids. CDR3 in amino acids: CASSFGGGPNTEAFF. The sequenced part of the CDR3 DNA is TGTGCCAGCAGCTTTGGCGGGGGCCCGAACACTGAA.

This clone was observed at least ten times. The CDR3 end lies 3 residues beyond the end of the read and is filled in from the germline J gene. The V gene is TRBV20-1, the J gene TRBJ1-1; no clear D. The CDR3 has 12 residues. The germline V gene encodes CDR1 DFQATT and CDR2 SNEGSKA (reference sequence). This chain's CDR3 is CSASKGSGEAFF. Incomplete CDR3 DNA: TGCAGTGCCTCGAAAGGGTCCGGCGAA.

This clone has more than one count but fewer than ten. Read data end 3 residues before the CDR3 end; the end is taken from the germline J gene. The V and J genes are TRBV7-6 and TRBJ2-5; TRBD1 agrees at 7 bases. Unmatched junction bases numbered 8, after V lost 5 bases and J lost 2 bases. This CDR3 contains 15 residues. Germline V gene lookup returns CDR1 SGHVS and CDR2 FNYEAQ. CDR3 loop: CASSRDRVGQETQYF. Incomplete CDR3 DNA: TGTGCCAGCAGCAGAGACAGGGTGGGGCAAGAGACC. Full variable domain (missing parts from reference TRBV7-6 and TRBJ2-5): GAGVSQSPRYKVTKRGQDVALRCDPISGHVSLYWYRQALGQGPEFLTYFNYEAQQDKSGLPNDRFSAERPEGSISTLTIQRTEQRDSAMYRCASSRDRVGQETQYFGPGTRLLVL.

This clone appeared many times. Read coverage stops 3 residues before the CDR3 terminus; the germline J gene supplies the remainder. The genes are TRBV2 and TRBJ1-6, with 9 bases identical to TRBD1. This CDR3 has 14 amino acids. The ends lost 11 bases at V and 7 bases at J; junction bases unmatched: 9. The V gene's germline CDR1 is SNHLY and CDR2 FYNNEI. This chain's CDR3 is CAGLTGQGNSPLHF. The covered CDR3 bases are TGTGCCGGACTGACGGGACAGGGCAATTCACCC.

This clone showed up many times. The read terminates 3 residues ahead of where the CDR3 ends, so the germline J gene completes it. J is TRBJ1-6 and V is TRBV30; D possibly corresponds to TRBD1 (6 bases). The CDR3 is 16 amino acids. Germline assignment: CDR1 GTSNPN and CDR2 SVGIG (reference sequence). Trimming left V 3 bases short and J 0 bases short, with 12 bases between. The part of the CDR3 DNA that was read is TGTGCCTGGAGCAGACAGGAGAGCTCCTATAATTCACCC. This gives the protein CAWSRQESSYNSP. The entire CDR3 reads CAWSRQESSYNSPLHF.